These 20 T cell receptor beta chains were all obtained from the same sample, sequenced in a study of cytomegalovirus exposure and HLA in healthy donors. 60 Vbeta and 13 Jbeta primers were used in PCR. Clones were sequenced by immunoSEQ multiplex PCR, and TCRdb holds only the in-frame ones, with some missing. The sample includes approximately 85,000 clones, around 70% of them seen just once. Sequencing used PBMCs. Receptors originate from a woman aged 40 to 50 in good health and CMV-seropositive.

The CDR3 loop is CASSQMPGGMGQPQHF. The CDR3 coding sequence is TGCGCCAGCAGCCAAATGCCAGGGGGTATGGGTCAGCCCCAGCATTTT. The chain uses TRBV4-1 and TRBJ1-5; 7 bases align to TRBD1. The CDR3 contains 16 residues. Germline CDR1 reads MGHRA; CDR2 reads YSYEKL. After removal of 2 bases from V and 6 bases from J, the junction contained 10 bases not matched to a gene.

The CDR3 reads CASSRTDVMRDEQYF. CDR3 nucleotide sequence: TGCGCCAGCAGCAGGACGGATGTGATGAGGGACGAGCAGTACTTC. The genes are TRBV5-1 and TRBJ2-7; possibly TRBD2 for D (5 bases). Trimming cost V 4 bases and J 5 bases, with 19 bases left between them. This CDR3 has 15 residues. Per germline, CDR1 SGHRS and CDR2 YFSETQ.

This clone has a single count. This chain uses TRBV5-1 with TRBJ1-1; 7 bases align to TRBD1. Trimming cost V 4 bases and J 0 bases; bases outside gene matches: 3. Germline CDR1 SGHRS, CDR2 YFSETQ. This CDR3 is built from 14 residues. The CDR3 sequence: CASSVTGVNTEAFF. CDR3 nucleotides: TGCGCCAGCAGCGTTACAGGGGTGAACACTGAAGCTTTCTTT. Filled out from reference TRBV5-1 and TRBJ1-1, the complete variable domain reads KAGVTQTPRYLIKTRGQQVTLSCSPISGHRSVSWYQQTPGQGLQFLFEYFSETQRNKGNFPGRFSGRQFSNSRSEMNVSTLELGDSALYLCASSVTGVNTEAFFGQGTRLTVV.

This chain joins TRBV5-4 and TRBJ2-5; TRBD2 matches at 9 bases. The germline V gene encodes CDR1 SGHNT and CDR2 YYREEE (reference sequence). This CDR3 is built from 15 residues. Losses at the gene ends were 4 bases for V and 4 bases for J; bases not matched to a gene: 8. The CDR3 here is CASSPTQLAGETQYF. The CDR3 DNA reads TGTGCCAGCAGCCCTACCCAACTAGCGGGAGAGACCCAGTACTTC.

This rearrangement joins TRBV28 to TRBJ1-5, with TRBD1 identical over 7 bases. This CDR3 is 16 amino acids long. Germline V CDR1 and CDR2: MDHEN, SYDVKM. J lost 0 bases, V lost 2 bases, and 4 bases had no gene match. The CDR3 spells CASSLGTEDSNQPQHF. The CDR3 DNA is TGTGCCAGCAGTTTAGGGACAGAAGATAGCAATCAGCCCCAGCATTTT.

CDR3 in DNA: TGCGCCAGCAGCCTCTCAGGGGATAATTCACCCCTCCACTTT. This encodes CASSLSGDNSPLHF. This chain links TRBV5-1 with TRBJ1-6; D possibly corresponds to TRBD1 (6 bases). Germline values: CDR1 SGHRS, CDR2 YFSETQ. V lost 4 bases, J lost 5 bases, and 10 bases lay in between. This CDR3 has 14 amino acids.

The genes are TRBV5-6 and TRBJ2-2; D is undetermined. The CDR3 length is 15 residues. Germline CDR1 is SGHDT and CDR2 is YYEEEE. Trimming removed 4 bases from V and 2 bases from J, with 12 bases in between. Here the CDR3 DNA reads TGTGCCAGCAGCATAACCACAAAAAACACCGGGGAGCTGTTTTTT. Protein product: CASSITTKNTGELFF.

The J gene is TRBJ1-1, the V gene TRBV9; TRBD1 aligns across 7 bases. The J segment lost 1 base and the V segment lost 1 base, leaving 10 bases of the junction unmatched. CDR1 is SGDLS, CDR2 YYNGEE, per germline. The CDR3 has 17 amino acids. The CDR3 DNA follows: TGTGCCAGCAGCGTAAACCCACCGGGACAGCCGAACACTGAAGCTTTCTTT. It codes for CASSVNPPGQPNTEAFF.

The chain employs TRBV9 and TRBJ2-5; D remains unclear. Trimming removed 6 bases from V and 9 bases from J, with 12 bases in between. The CDR3 has 11 amino acids. The germline CDR1 and CDR2 sequences are SGDLS and YYNGEE. DNA of the CDR3: TGTGCCAGCATGTCCCCACGGGCCCAGTACTTC. It yields the protein CASMSPRAQYF.

This clone was picked up a small number of times. CDR3 protein: CASSLAGPGTEAFF. CDR3 in DNA: TGTGCCAGCAGCTTAGCAGGTCCGGGGACTGAAGCTTTCTTT. The chain recombines TRBV7-9 with TRBJ1-1, with D uncertain. Trimming left V 0 bases short and J 5 bases short, with 10 bases between. The CDR3 loop spans 14 amino acids. CDR1 is SEHNR, CDR2 FQNEAQ, per germline (reference sequence).

This chain uses TRBV7-9 with TRBJ2-3; the match to TRBD1 covers 10 bases. The J segment lost 6 bases and the V segment lost 5 bases, leaving 5 bases of the junction unmatched. This CDR3 spans 14 amino acids. CDR1 and CDR2 from the germline V gene are SEHNR and FQNEAQ (reference sequence). As DNA, the CDR3 is TGTGCCAGCAGCAAGACAGGGGGCTGGGATACGCAGTATTTT. Amino acids: CASSKTGGWDTQYF.

V gene TRBV28 combines with J gene TRBJ1-6; TRBD1 matches 11 bases. From germline, CDR1 is MDHEN and CDR2 SYDVKM. Trimming cost V 6 bases and J 7 bases; bases outside gene matches: 8. The CDR3 is 16 residues long. This chain's CDR3 is CASSSGQGAFNSPLHF. In nucleotides, the CDR3 is TGTGCCAGCAGCTCCGGACAGGGGGCATTCAATTCACCCCTCCACTTT.

The chain links TRBV5-6 to TRBJ1-1; no clear D gene. V was cut by 10 bases and J by 5 bases, with 18 bases left in between. Germline V gene data show CDR1 as SGHDT and CDR2 as YYEEEE. The CDR3 extends over 13 amino acids. Here the CDR3 reads CASKTAAGTEAFF. The DNA for the CDR3 is TGTGCCTCCAAAACCGCAGCGGGAACTGAAGCTTTCTTT.

This clone was recorded once. The chain couples TRBV28 to TRBJ1-3, with a possible D match to TRBD1 (6 bases). Trimming shortened V by 4 bases and J by 0 bases, and 13 bases separated the two germline ends. This CDR3 has 16 residues. Germline assignment: CDR1 MDHEN and CDR2 SYDVKM. This CDR3 is CASSSRTVASGNTIYF. CDR3 nucleotide sequence: TGTGCCAGCAGTTCTAGGACAGTAGCCTCTGGAAACACCATATATTTT.

This clone was recorded a few times. V is TRBV29-1 and J is TRBJ2-1, with TRBD2 identical over 10 bases. This CDR3 contains 15 residues. CDR1 and CDR2 from the germline V gene are SQVTM and ANQGSEA. Unmatched junction bases numbered 6, after V lost 1 base and J lost 6 bases. CDR3 sequence: CSVEGTSGVTNEQFF. In nucleotides, the CDR3 is TGCAGCGTTGAAGGTACTAGCGGGGTAACCAATGAGCAGTTCTTC.

V usage is TRBV9 and J usage is TRBJ1-1, with D possibly TRBD1 on 6 matching bases. Germline CDR1 reads SGDLS; CDR2 reads YYNGEE. V lost 7 bases and J lost 5, with 9 bases in between. The CDR3 covers 11 residues. CDR3 nucleotide sequence: TGTGCCAGCCGAGGACAGACTGAAGCTTTCTTT. Residues: CASRGQTEAFF.

This clone was recorded at least ten times. The chain employs TRBV6-5 and TRBJ1-4; tentative D call: TRBD1 (6 bases). Trimming removed 2 bases from V and 11 bases from J, with 15 bases in between. Germline V CDR1 and CDR2: MNHEY, SVGAGI. The CDR3 covers 14 residues. The CDR3, as DNA: TGTGCCAGCAGTTACAAGAAGCCAGGGGACAAACTGTTTTTT. This codes for CASSYKKPGDKLFF.

The chain uses TRBV18 and TRBJ1-2, with 12 bases that match TRBD1. J was trimmed by 7 bases and V by 0 bases; bases with no gene match: 12. From germline, CDR1 is KGHSH and CDR2 LQKENI. This CDR3 comprises 18 residues. For the CDR3, the DNA is TGTGCCAGCTCACCACCTGGGACAGGGGGCCCATCGCCCGTTGGCTACACCTTC. Amino acids: CASSPPGTGGPSPVGYTF.

The chain combines TRBV7-6 with TRBJ2-7, with 10 bases identical to TRBD2. The CDR3 length is 15 residues. J gave up 3 bases and V 0 bases, and 2 bases lay outside the gene matches. Looked up from germline, CDR1 is SGHVS and CDR2 is FNYEAQ. CDR3 nucleotides: TGTGCCAGCAGCTTAGCCCTAGCGGGAGACTACGAGCAGTACTTC. Translated, it gives CASSLALAGDYEQYF.

Turning to this clone: The junction differs from germline at one of its ends, possibly a read error. The gene calls are TRBV7-9 and TRBJ1-2, with a tentative D call TRBD1 (5 bases). CDR1 and CDR2 (germline): SEHNR, FQNEAQ (reference sequence). There are 12 residues in the CDR3. Here the CDR3 DNA reads TGTTCCAGCAGCTTAGGCCCAGGGCACGGCACCTTC. Translating gives CSSSLGPGHGTF. Complete variable domain (other parts from reference TRBV7-9 and TRBJ1-2): DTGVSQNPRHKITKRGQNVTFRCDPISEHNRLYWYRQTLGQGPEFLTYFQNEAQLEKSRLLSDRFSAERPKGSFSTLEIQRTEQGDSAMYLCSSSLGPGHGTFGSGTRLTVV.